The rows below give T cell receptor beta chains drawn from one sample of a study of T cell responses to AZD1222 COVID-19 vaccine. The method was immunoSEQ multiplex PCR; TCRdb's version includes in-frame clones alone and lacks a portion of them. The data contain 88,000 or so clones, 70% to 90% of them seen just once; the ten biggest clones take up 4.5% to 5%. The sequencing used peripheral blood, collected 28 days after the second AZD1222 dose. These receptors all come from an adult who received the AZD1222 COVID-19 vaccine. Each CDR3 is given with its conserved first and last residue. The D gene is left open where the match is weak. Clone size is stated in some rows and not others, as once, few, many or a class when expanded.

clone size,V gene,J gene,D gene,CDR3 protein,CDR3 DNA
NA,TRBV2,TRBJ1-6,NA,CASTGTYNSPLHF,TGTGCCAGCACGGGAACTTATAATTCACCCCTCCACTTT
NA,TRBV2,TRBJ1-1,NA,CASRGDGFTEAFF,TGTGCCAGCAGGGGTGACGGGTTCACTGAAGCTTTCTTT
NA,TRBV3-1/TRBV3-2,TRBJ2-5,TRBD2,CASSQEGLAGQETQYF,TGTGCCAGCAGCCAAGAGGGACTAGCGGGGCAAGAGACCCAGTACTTC
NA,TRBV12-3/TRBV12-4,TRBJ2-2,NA,CASSSTGELFF,TGTGCCAGCAGTTCGACCGGGGAGCTGTTTTTT
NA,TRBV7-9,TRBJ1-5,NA,CASSRGDGSNQPQHF,TGTGCCAGCTCGAGGGGGGACGGTAGCAATCAGCCCCAGCATTTT
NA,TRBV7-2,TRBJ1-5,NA,CASSSGGASNQPQHF,TGTGCCAGCAGCTCAGGTGGGGCGAGCAATCAGCCCCAGCATTTT
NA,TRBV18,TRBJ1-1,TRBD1,CASSTLGQAEAFF,TGTGCCAGCTCAACCCTAGGACAGGCAGAAGCTTTCTTT
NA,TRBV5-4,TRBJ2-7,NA,CASSDGTRVYEQYF,TGTGCCAGCAGCGACGGGACAAGAGTCTACGAGCAGTACTTC
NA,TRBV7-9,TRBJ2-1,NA,CASRQAGAALFF,TGTGCCAGCAGGCAAGCAGGTGCCGCTCTGTTCTTC
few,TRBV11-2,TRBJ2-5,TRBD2,CASSPGTSKETQYF,TGTGCCAGCAGCCCCGGGACTAGCAAAGAGACCCAGTACTTC
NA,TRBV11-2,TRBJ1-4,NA,CASSLHRRGNEKLFF,TGTGCCAGCAGCTTACACCGGAGGGGTAATGAAAAACTGTTTTTT
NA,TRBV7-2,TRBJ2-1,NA,CASSLFGGSNNEQFF,TGTGCCAGCAGCTTATTTGGGGGAAGTAACAATGAGCAGTTCTTC
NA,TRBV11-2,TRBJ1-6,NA,CASSLRVGDSPLHF,TGTGCCAGCAGCTTAAGGGTCGGCGATTCACCCCTCCACTTT
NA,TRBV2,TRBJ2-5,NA,CASSLRETQYF,TGTGCCAGCAGTCTTAGAGAGACCCAGTACTTC
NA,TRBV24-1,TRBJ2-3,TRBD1,CATSDSTGARGTDTQYF,TGTGCCACCAGTGATTCCACAGGGGCCAGGGGTACAGATACGCAGTATTTT
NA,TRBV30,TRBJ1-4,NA,CAWGTGGGAKLFF,TGTGCCTGGGGCACTGGGGGGGGCGCAAAACTGTTTTTT